The 29 T cell receptor beta chains below were found in one sample sequenced in a study of T cell responses to AZD1222 COVID-19 vaccine. The table came from immunoSEQ multiplex PCR; TCRdb's copy has only in-frame clones and leaves some out. The sample shows about 86,000 clones, about nine tenths of them seen only once. This material consisted of peripheral blood, taken 28 days after the second AZD1222 dose. The receptors derive from an adult who received the AZD1222 COVID-19 vaccine.

This chain links TRBV25-1 with TRBJ2-3, with 10 bases that match TRBD2. The J segment lost 6 bases and the V segment lost 6 bases, leaving 9 bases of the junction unmatched. The CDR3 covers 15 residues. In germline, CDR1 is MGHDK, CDR2 SYGVNS. The CDR3 region is CASSLERGGMDTQYF. The DNA of the CDR3 is TGTGCCAGCAGCCTCGAGCGGGGGGGCATGGATACGCAGTATTTT.

V and J are TRBV19 and TRBJ2-1; 10 bases agree with TRBD2. This CDR3 is built from 16 residues. The V segment lost 3 bases and the J segment 6 bases; nucleotides outside the gene matches: 8. Germline V lookup: CDR1 LNHDA, CDR2 SQIVND (reference sequence). The CDR3 nucleotides read TGTGCCAGTAGTATCAATTGGGCTAGCGGGGGCAATGAGCAGTTCTTC. It is translated as CASSINWASGGNEQFF.

The chain joins TRBV10-3 to TRBJ2-6; maybe TRBD1 (5 bases). This CDR3 comprises 16 residues. V was trimmed by 4 bases and J by 0 bases, leaving 10 bases between them. Germline V lookup: CDR1 ENHRY, CDR2 SYGVKD. The CDR3 bases are TGTGCCATCAGTGGGGGCGGTAACTCTGGGGCCAACGTCCTGACTTTC. It specifies CAISGGGNSGANVLTF.

Turning to this clone: In the same sample, other DNA sequences code for this CDR3. The genes are TRBV10-3 and TRBJ1-5; D is unresolved. CDR3 length equals 14 residues. V shed 5 bases and J shed 2 bases, with 10 bases lying between them. CDR1 is ENHRY, CDR2 SYGVKD, per germline. The CDR3 is CAISTGSGNQPQHF. CDR3 nucleotide sequence: TGTGCCATCAGTACGGGGTCCGGCAATCAGCCCCAGCATTTT.

This clone was observed once. The rearrangement uses TRBV24-1 and TRBJ2-1; weak D call: TRBD1 (5 bases). V shed 1 base and J shed 3 bases, with 9 bases lying between them. The CDR3 has 15 residues. Germline CDR1 and CDR2: KGHDR and SFDVKD. CDR3 in amino acids: CATSDFGRDYNEQFF. CDR3 sequence (DNA): TGTGCCACCAGTGATTTCGGCAGGGACTACAATGAGCAGTTCTTC.

This clone was seen just once. This chain uses TRBV18 with TRBJ1-1; D perhaps matches TRBD1 (5 bases). In germline, CDR1 is KGHSH, CDR2 LQKENI. The CDR3 runs 18 residues. Trimming took 2 bases from V and 0 from J, leaving 19 bases between them. CDR3 in DNA: TGTGCCAGCTCACCAGTACAGGCCGCCCTGTTCATGAACACTGAAGCTTTCTTT. Amino acid sequence: CASSPVQAALFMNTEAFF. The complete variable domain, with remaining parts taken from reference TRBV18 and TRBJ1-1, reads NAGVMQNPRHLVRRRGQEARLRCSPMKGHSHVYWYRQLPEEGLKFMVYLQKENIIDESGMPKERFSAEFPKEGPSILRIQQVVRGDSAAYFCASSPVQAALFMNTEAFFGQGTRLTVV.

This clone was recorded once. This chain uses TRBV14 with TRBJ1-1; perhaps TRBD1 as D (6 bases). Germline-derived CDR1 and CDR2 are SGHDN and FVKESK. The CDR3 runs to 12 residues. V dropped 1 base and J dropped 11 bases, with 11 bases sitting between them. CDR3 residues: CASSQGQRGAFF. Here the CDR3 DNA reads TGTGCCAGCAGCCAAGGACAGAGGGGGGCTTTCTTT.

This clone was counted once. The CDR3 nucleotides are TGCGCCAGCAGCCAAGTCGGACTGGATGAGCAGTTCTTC. Amino acids: CASSQVGLDEQFF. The J gene is TRBJ2-1, the V gene TRBV4-1; D is possibly TRBD2 (5 bases). Looked up from germline, CDR1 is MGHRA and CDR2 is YSYEKL. CDR3 length: 13 residues. V was pared by 1 base and J by 8 bases, with 9 bases between.

The chain links TRBV5-5 to TRBJ2-7; 9 bases map to TRBD1. Germline V lookup: CDR1 SGHKS, CDR2 YYEKEE (reference sequence). Unmatched junction bases numbered 2, after V lost 4 bases and J lost 3 bases. The CDR3 extends over 13 amino acids. The CDR3 spells CASSRDRVYEQYF. CDR3 coding DNA: TGTGCCAGCAGCCGGGACAGGGTCTACGAGCAGTACTTC.

This rearrangement joins TRBV9 to TRBJ2-3; D is perhaps TRBD1 (7 bases). The V end lost 0 bases, the J end lost 0 bases, and 11 bases lay between the germline ends. Germline V gene data show CDR1 as SGDLS and CDR2 as YYNGEE. This CDR3 spans 16 amino acids. The CDR3 region is CASSVVGGGSTDTQYF. The DNA of the CDR3 is TGTGCCAGCAGCGTAGTTGGAGGGGGCAGCACAGATACGCAGTATTTT.

This clone is a singleton in its sample. The chain employs TRBV27 and TRBJ2-1; 11 positions match TRBD2. CDR3 size: 17 residues. Germline values: CDR1 MNHEY, CDR2 SMNVEV (reference sequence). The V segment lost 4 bases and the J segment 8 bases; nucleotides outside the gene matches: 13. CDR3 residues: CASSSLKLAGAGDEQFF. CDR3 DNA: TGTGCCAGCAGTTCACTGAAACTAGCGGGGGCCGGGGATGAGCAGTTCTTC.

The genes are TRBV7-9 and TRBJ2-4; 9 nucleotides agree with TRBD1. The ends lost 2 bases at V and 4 bases at J; junction bases unmatched: 3. This CDR3 is built from 15 residues. Germline V gives CDR1 SEHNR, CDR2 FQNEAQ (reference sequence). The CDR3 DNA sequence: TGTGCCAGCAGCTTAACAGGGGGCGCGAAAAACATTCAGTACTTC. Residues: CASSLTGGAKNIQYF.

The chain recombines TRBV12-5 with TRBJ2-5; D may correspond to TRBD1 or TRBD2 (5 bases each). The CDR3 sequence is 14 residues long. The germline V gene has CDR1 LGHNT and CDR2 FRNRAP. V was pared by 4 bases and J by 3 bases, with 12 bases between. The CDR3 region is CASGWLGGKETQYF. As DNA, the CDR3 is TGTGCTAGTGGTTGGCTTGGGGGAAAAGAGACCCAGTACTTC.

The chain has TRBV7-8 and TRBJ2-5, with 13 bases that match TRBD2. This CDR3 comprises 17 residues. Per the germline V gene, CDR1 is SGHVS and CDR2 is FQNEAQ. After removal of 3 bases from V and 5 bases from J, the junction contained 9 bases not matched to a gene. CDR3: CASSFRLTSGGEETQYF. As DNA, the CDR3 is TGTGCCAGCAGCTTTCGCTTAACTAGCGGGGGGGAGGAGACCCAGTACTTC.

This clone was seen only once. V is TRBV19 and J is TRBJ1-5, with a tentative D call TRBD1 (6 bases). Trimming stripped 7 bases from V and 4 bases from J, with 14 bases between. The CDR3 extends over 14 amino acids. Germline lookup yields CDR1 LNHDA and CDR2 SQIVND (reference sequence). The CDR3 loop reads CASNVRGGNQPQHF. In DNA, the CDR3 is TGTGCCAGTAACGTAAGGGGGGGAAATCAGCCCCAGCATTTT.

V usage is TRBV7-3 and J usage is TRBJ2-1, with 10 bases lining up with TRBD2. Trimming took 4 bases from V and 4 from J; bases not matched to a gene: 4. Germline V CDR1 and CDR2: SGHTA, FQGTGA. CDR3 size: 15 residues. In nucleotides, the CDR3 is TGTGCCAGCAGCTCTGAGCGGGGGGGTTACAATGAGCAGTTCTTC. It codes for CASSSERGGYNEQFF.

The chain joins TRBV7-2 to TRBJ2-1; TRBD2 is a possible D gene (6 bases). V lost 4 bases and J 5 bases, leaving 9 bases between the germline ends. The germline CDR1 and CDR2 sequences are SGHTA and FQGNSA. The CDR3 extends over 13 amino acids. The CDR3 nucleotides are TGTGCCAGCAGCTACGGACTAAACAATGAGCAGTTCTTC. Its protein is CASSYGLNNEQFF.

The rearrangement joins TRBV29-1 to TRBJ1-2; D may be TRBD1 (6 bases). The V end was cut by 4 bases, the J end by 0 bases, with 15 bases between. Germline V gives CDR1 SQVTM, CDR2 ANQGSEA. This CDR3 has 15 residues. CDR3 DNA sequence: TGCAGCGTTGTCAGGGGCGGGCCATCTAACTATGGCTACACCTTC. As protein: CSVVRGGPSNYGYTF.

The chain recombines TRBV2 with TRBJ2-7, with 7 positions matching TRBD1. Germline CDR1 and CDR2: SNHLY and FYNNEI. The CDR3 is made up of 14 amino acids. V was clipped by 8 bases and J by 9 bases; unmatched bases: 16. The CDR3 region is CASAAGPGGNRQYF. CDR3 nucleotide sequence: TGTGCCAGCGCAGCAGGACCAGGGGGAAATAGGCAGTACTTC.

The chain is built from TRBV4-3 and TRBJ2-7, with TRBD2 matching over 7 bases. V lost 0 bases and J lost 10; bases outside the gene matches: 12. The CDR3 has 15 residues. Per the germline V gene, CDR1 is LGHNA and CDR2 is YSLEER. CDR3 sequence: CASSQDLGPGGNQYF. The CDR3 nucleotides are TGCGCCAGCAGCCAAGATCTGGGACCCGGGGGGAACCAGTACTTC.

In this sample, this clone turned up a few times. The chain employs TRBV24-1 and TRBJ2-1; 9 nucleotides agree with TRBD1. V gave up 3 bases and J gave up 0 bases; unmatched junction bases: 2. CDR1 is KGHDR, CDR2 SFDVKD, per germline. The CDR3 is 16 amino acids. CDR3 protein: CATSDRDRDSYNEQFF. In DNA form, the CDR3 reads TGTGCCACCAGTGATAGGGACAGGGACTCCTACAATGAGCAGTTCTTC.

This chain uses TRBV7-2 with TRBJ2-7; tentatively, D is TRBD2 (5 bases). This CDR3 is 15 amino acids long. V was trimmed by 1 base and J by 0 bases, leaving 10 bases between them. Germline lookup yields CDR1 SGHTA and CDR2 FQGNSA. The CDR3 DNA reads TGTGCCAGCAGCTTAGTTACGGGGAGCTCCTACGAGCAGTACTTC. Protein product: CASSLVTGSSYEQYF. Using reference TRBV7-2 and TRBJ2-7 for the parts outside the CDR3, the full variable domain is GAGVSQSPSNKVTEKGKDVELRCDPISGHTALYWYRQSLGQGLEFLIYFQGNSAPDKSGLPSDRFSAERTGGSVSTLTIQRTQQEDSAVYLCASSLVTGSSYEQYFGPGTRLTVT.

V usage is TRBV3-1 (or the pseudogene TRBV3-2) and J usage is TRBJ2-5; 8 bases agree with TRBD2. Germline V lookup: CDR1 LGHDT, CDR2 YNNKEL (reference sequence). The CDR3 totals 14 residues. Trimming cost V 3 bases and J 4 bases; bases outside gene matches: 4. CDR3 DNA: TGTGCCAGCAGCCACCGGGGGGGCCGAGAGACCCAGTACTTC. Translating it yields CASSHRGGRETQYF.

V usage is TRBV4-1 and J usage is TRBJ2-3; D is undetermined. V dropped 5 bases and J dropped 5 bases, with 8 bases sitting between them. CDR1 and CDR2 (germline): MGHRA, YSYEKL. The CDR3 has 12 residues. This chain's CDR3 is CASSVPVDTQYF. DNA for the CDR3: TGCGCCAGCAGCGTCCCCGTAGATACGCAGTATTTT.

The chain links TRBV7-9 to TRBJ1-2; TRBD1 is a possible D gene (5 bases). Between the trimmed V and J ends, which lost 1 base and 5 bases, there was a span of 11 bases. This CDR3 region has 14 residues. The germline CDR1 and CDR2 sequences are SEHNR and FQNEAQ (reference sequence). The DNA for the CDR3 is TGTGCCAGCAGCTTAGACAGCGGACATTATGGCTACACCTTC. Its translation: CASSLDSGHYGYTF. The full variable domain, completed using reference TRBV7-9 and TRBJ1-2, is DTGVSQNPRHKITKRGQNVTFRCDPISEHNRLYWYRQTLGQGPEFLTYFQNEAQLEKSRLLSDRFSAERPKGSFSTLEIQRTEQGDSAMYLCASSLDSGHYGYTFGSGTRLTVV.

The V and J genes are TRBV7-6 and TRBJ2-2, with D unclear. Trimming removed 1 base at V and 1 base at J, with 13 bases between. This CDR3 has 17 amino acids. Germline loops: CDR1 SGHVS, CDR2 FNYEAQ. The CDR3 is CASSLDSHSRNTGELFF. The CDR3 DNA reads as TGTGCCAGCAGCTTAGATTCCCACAGCAGGAACACCGGGGAGCTGTTTTTT.

The rearrangement uses TRBV6-1 and TRBJ2-7; tentatively, D is TRBD1 or TRBD2 (5 bases each). The CDR3 is 15 residues long. CDR1 is MNHNS, CDR2 SASEGT, per germline. Trimming removed 1 base at V and 8 bases at J, with 18 bases between. In DNA form, the CDR3 reads TGTGCCAGCAGTGAAGGTCCCGGTGGGGACGGAAAGCAGTACTTC. The encoded protein is CASSEGPGGDGKQYF.

V gene TRBV2 combines with J gene TRBJ1-4, with 9 bases fitting TRBD1. The ends lost 7 bases at V and 7 bases at J; junction bases unmatched: 10. The CDR3 totals 15 residues. Germline values: CDR1 SNHLY, CDR2 FYNNEI. CDR3 coding DNA: TGTGCCAGCAACCAACAGGGGGCCGCCAGTGAAAAACTGTTTTTT. Residues: CASNQQGAASEKLFF.

The chain couples TRBV19 to TRBJ2-7, with unresolved D. The CDR3 runs 13 residues. CDR1 is LNHDA, CDR2 SQIVND, per germline (reference sequence). Trimming removed 2 bases at V and 7 bases at J, with 12 bases between. CDR3 residues: CASSIHLGWEQYF. CDR3 nucleotides: TGTGCCAGTAGTATACACCTAGGCTGGGAGCAGTACTTC. Full variable domain (outside the CDR3, taken from reference TRBV19 and TRBJ2-7): DGGITQSPKYLFRKEGQNVTLSCEQNLNHDAMYWYRQDPGQGLRLIYYSQIVNDFQKGDIAEGYSVSREKKESFPLTVTSAQKNPTAFYLCASSIHLGWEQYFGPGTRLTVT.